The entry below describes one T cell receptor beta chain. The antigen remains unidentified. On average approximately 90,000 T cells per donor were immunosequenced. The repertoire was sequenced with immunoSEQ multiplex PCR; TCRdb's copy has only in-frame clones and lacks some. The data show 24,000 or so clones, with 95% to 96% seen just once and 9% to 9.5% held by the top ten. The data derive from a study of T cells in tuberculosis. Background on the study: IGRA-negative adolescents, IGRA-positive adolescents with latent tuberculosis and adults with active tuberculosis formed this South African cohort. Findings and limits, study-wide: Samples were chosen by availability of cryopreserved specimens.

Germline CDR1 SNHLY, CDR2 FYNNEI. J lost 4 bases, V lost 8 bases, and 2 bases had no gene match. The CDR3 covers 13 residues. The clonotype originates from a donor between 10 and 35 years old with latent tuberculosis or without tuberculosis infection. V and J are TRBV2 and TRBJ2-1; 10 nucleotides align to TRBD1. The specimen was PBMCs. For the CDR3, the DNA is TGTGCCAGCTCGGGACAGGGGTACAATGAGCAGTTCTTC. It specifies CASSGQGYNEQFF.